These T cell receptor beta chains were read from a single sample in a study of CD8 T cells in Susac syndrome. Each CDR3 protein gets one entry after TCRdb re-called the immunoSEQ multiplex PCR reads with MiXCR. The profile shows 150,000 to 200,000 distinct CDR3 sequences, 90% to 96% of them singletons. Sequenced: CD4+ T cells from PBMCs. The origin of the receptors is a human donor with Susac syndrome. Each CDR3 is given with its conserved first and last residue. D genes are given only for firm matches. Expanded clones get a size class; other rows say once, few or many, or leave the size out.

v_gene	d_gene	abundance	j_gene	CDR3aa	CDR3nt
TRBV19	.	once	TRBJ2-6	CASSAYKSGANVLTF	TGTGCCAGTAGTGCCTACAAGTCTGGGGCCAACGTCCTGACTTTC
TRBV2	.	.	TRBJ1-1	CASDNLNTEAFF	TGTGCCAGCGACAATTTGAACACTGAAGCTTTCTTT
TRBV12-3/TRBV12-4	.	.	TRBJ1-6	CAIGGDNSPLHF	TGTGCTATCGGAGGGGACAATTCACCCCTCCACTTT
TRBV20-1	.	.	TRBJ2-5	CSASREETQYF	TGCAGTGCTAGCAGGGAAGAGACCCAGTACTTC
TRBV20-1	.	.	TRBJ1-1	CSARTGGMNTEAFF	TGCAGTGCTAGGACAGGAGGAATGAACACTGAAGCTTTCTTT
TRBV4-3	.	.	TRBJ1-1	CASSQGMLDRKAFF	TGCGCCAGCAGCCAAGGTATGCTAGACAGAAAAGCTTTCTTT
TRBV2	.	.	TRBJ1-2	CASSEYSGNYGYTF	TGTGCCAGCAGTGAATATTCAGGAAACTATGGCTACACCTTC
TRBV11-2	TRBD1	once	TRBJ2-5	CASSFNRPDREETQYF	TGTGCCAGCAGCTTCAACCGCCCCGACAGGGAAGAGACCCAGTACTTC
TRBV5-6	TRBD2	.	TRBJ2-3	CASSSLAGSLTDTQYF	TGTGCCAGCAGCTCTCTAGCGGGGTCACTCACAGATACGCAGTATTTT
TRBV19	TRBD2	.	TRBJ2-1	CASTLGGLAGTNEQFF	TGTGCCAGTACCCTGGGGGGACTAGCGGGCACCAATGAGCAGTTCTTC
TRBV7-2	.	.	TRBJ2-7	CASSFPSRIYPNEQYF	TGTGCCAGCAGCTTCCCTAGCCGCATTTATCCTAACGAGCAGTACTTC
TRBV12-3/TRBV12-4	TRBD2	.	TRBJ2-5	CASSLETSGGAIETQYF	TGTGCCAGCAGTTTAGAGACTAGCGGGGGGGCCATTGAGACCCAGTACTTC
TRBV5-1	.	.	TRBJ1-2	CASRNGISNHGYTF	TGCGCCAGCAGGAACGGGATTTCTAACCATGGCTACACCTTC
TRBV20-1	.	.	TRBJ1-1	CSARDGGTMNTEAFF	TGCAGTGCTAGAGATGGGGGGACCATGAACACTGAAGCTTTCTTT
TRBV19	TRBD1	.	TRBJ2-5	CATRQGQETQYF	TGTGCCACTCGACAGGGCCAAGAGACCCAGTACTTC
TRBV4-2	TRBD2	once	TRBJ2-7	CASSALAGYYEQYF	TGTGCCAGCAGCGCACTAGCGGGTTACTACGAGCAGTACTTC
TRBV5-1	.	.	TRBJ1-4	CASSLAIGQGNEKLFF	TGCGCCAGCAGCTTGGCGATTGGGCAGGGGAATGAAAAACTGTTTTTT
TRBV30	.	.	TRBJ2-1	CAWTTGGGPGEQFF	TGTGCCTGGACTACCGGGGGAGGTCCGGGTGAGCAGTTCTTC
TRBV7-9	.	once	TRBJ2-3	CASSPSSVGDTQYF	TGTGCCAGCAGTCCATCCTCGGTGGGGGATACGCAGTATTTT
TRBV6-5	TRBD1	.	TRBJ1-1	CASRQGLREAFF	TGTGCCAGCCGACAGGGACTCCGTGAAGCTTTCTTT
TRBV12-3/TRBV12-4	.	.	TRBJ2-5	CASSFIRQETQYF	TGTGCCAGCAGTTTTATAAGGCAAGAGACCCAGTACTTC
TRBV27	TRBD1	.	TRBJ1-2	CASSRDREDYGYTF	TGTGCCAGCAGTCGGGACAGGGAGGACTATGGCTACACCTTC